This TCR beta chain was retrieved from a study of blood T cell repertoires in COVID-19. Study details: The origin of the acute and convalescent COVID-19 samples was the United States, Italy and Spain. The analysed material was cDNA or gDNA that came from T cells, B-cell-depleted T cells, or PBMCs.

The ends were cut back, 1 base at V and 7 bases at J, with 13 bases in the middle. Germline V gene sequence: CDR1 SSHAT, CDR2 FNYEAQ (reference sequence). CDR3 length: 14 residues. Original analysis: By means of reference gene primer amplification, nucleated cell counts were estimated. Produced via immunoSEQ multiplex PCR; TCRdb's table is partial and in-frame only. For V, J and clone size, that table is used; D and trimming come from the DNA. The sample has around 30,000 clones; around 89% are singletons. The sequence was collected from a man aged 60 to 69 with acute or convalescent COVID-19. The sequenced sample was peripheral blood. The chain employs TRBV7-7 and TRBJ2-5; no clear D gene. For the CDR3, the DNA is TGTGCCAGCAGCTTAGAGGATTTGTCGGGGACCCAGTACTTC. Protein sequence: CASSLEDLSGTQYF.